Each of the 24 T cell receptor beta chains below was sequenced from the same sample in a study of blood T cell repertoires in COVID-19. Sequenced by immunoSEQ multiplex PCR; TCRdb stores in-frame clones only, minus some. The sample contains some 180,000 clones, under 90% of which appear only once. Material for sequencing was peripheral blood. These receptor sequences come from a woman of 80 years or more with acute or convalescent COVID-19.

Points on this clone: Within the sample, other DNA sequences also encode this same CDR3. The rearrangement uses TRBV18 and TRBJ1-5; 7 bases are a match to TRBD1. Germline-derived CDR1 and CDR2 are KGHSH and LQKENI. Losses at the gene ends were 6 bases for V and 2 bases for J; bases not matched to a gene: 7. The CDR3 consists of 15 residues. The CDR3 DNA follows: TGTGCCAGCTCTCCGACAGGGTCTGGCAATCAGCCCCAGCATTTT. It codes for CASSPTGSGNQPQHF. The full variable domain, with the rest looked up from reference TRBV18 and TRBJ1-5, is NAGVMQNPRHLVRRRGQEARLRCSPMKGHSHVYWYRQLPEEGLKFMVYLQKENIIDESGMPKERFSAEFPKEGPSILRIQQVVRGDSAAYFCASSPTGSGNQPQHFGDGTRLSIL.

This clone was detected only once. The gene calls are TRBV28 and TRBJ1-2, with 8 nucleotides matching TRBD1. The germline gives CDR1 MDHEN, CDR2 SYDVKM. After removal of 5 bases from V and 8 bases from J, the junction contained 13 bases not matched to a gene. The CDR3 covers 15 residues. This chain's CDR3 is CASSPSRTGWRGYTF. The CDR3, as DNA: TGTGCCAGCAGTCCAAGTCGGACAGGGTGGCGGGGCTACACCTTC.

The chain has TRBV19 and TRBJ2-3, with D possibly matching TRBD1 (6 bases). Germline V gene data show CDR1 as LNHDA and CDR2 as SQIVND (reference sequence). This CDR3 comprises 14 residues. The V end was cut by 3 bases, the J end by 3 bases, with 10 bases between. CDR3 in DNA: TGTGCCAGTAGTATGAGGACAGATACAGATACGCAGTATTTT. Translated, it gives CASSMRTDTDTQYF.

The chain has TRBV6-5 and TRBJ1-5; TRBD1 aligns across 8 bases. This CDR3 spans 14 amino acids. V shed 5 bases and J 7 bases; nucleotides not matched to a gene: 7. The germline CDR1 and CDR2 sequences are MNHEY and SVGAGI. In DNA, the CDR3 is TGTGCCAGCAGTCCGGACAGGGTTGGACAGCCCCAGCATTTT. Its protein is CASSPDRVGQPQHF.

The V and J genes are TRBV2 and TRBJ1-5; 9 bases fit TRBD1. The germline CDR1 and CDR2 sequences are SNHLY and FYNNEI. The CDR3 covers 13 residues. With V trimmed by 6 bases and J by 6 bases, 3 bases remained unmatched. The DNA of the CDR3 is TGTGCCAGCAGCGACAGGGGGGCTCAGCCCCAGCATTTT. Protein product: CASSDRGAQPQHF.

The chain employs TRBV10-3 and TRBJ2-1; TRBD2 aligns across 7 bases. This CDR3 is 15 amino acids long. V was clipped by 6 bases and J by 0 bases; unmatched bases: 5. Germline V gene data show CDR1 as ENHRY and CDR2 as SYGVKD. Here the CDR3 reads CAIRASGNSYNEQFF. DNA for the CDR3: TGTGCCATCAGGGCTAGCGGAAACTCCTACAATGAGCAGTTCTTC.

The CDR3 loop is CASGWGQENSPLHF. As DNA, the CDR3 is TGTGCTAGTGGTTGGGGACAGGAAAATTCACCCCTCCACTTT. The genes are TRBV12-5 and TRBJ1-6; 8 bases fit TRBD1. This CDR3 is built from 14 residues. After removal of 4 bases from V and 7 bases from J, the junction contained 3 bases not matched to a gene. CDR1 is LGHNT and CDR2 is FRNRAP in the germline V gene.

J is TRBJ1-1 and V is TRBV5-1; no reliable D call. Germline V gene lookup returns CDR1 SGHRS and CDR2 YFSETQ. The V end lost 0 bases, the J end lost 1 base, and 7 bases lay between the germline ends. The CDR3 contains 14 residues. As DNA, the CDR3 is TGCGCCAGCAGCTTGGCCGGCGGGAACACTGAAGCTTTCTTT. Encoded protein: CASSLAGGNTEAFF.

The chain carries TRBV30 and TRBJ1-3, with D unresolved. The CDR3 consists of 14 residues. The germline V gene has CDR1 GTSNPN and CDR2 SVGIG (reference sequence). V gave up 3 bases and J gave up 0 bases, with 9 bases separating them. The DNA for the CDR3 is TGTGCCTGGAGGTGGGCCTACTCTGGAAACACCATATATTTT. Encoded protein: CAWRWAYSGNTIYF.

The J gene is TRBJ1-1, the V gene TRBV10-3; a weak D match, TRBD1 (6 bases). Trimming removed 10 bases from V and 10 bases from J, with 19 bases in between. Germline loops: CDR1 ENHRY, CDR2 SYGVKD. There are 12 residues in the CDR3. The CDR3 spells CATALDSAGAFF. CDR3 nucleotide sequence: TGTGCCACCGCCCTGGACAGTGCAGGAGCTTTCTTT.

V gene TRBV9 combines with J gene TRBJ2-5, with 7 bases matching TRBD2. The germline V gene has CDR1 SGDLS and CDR2 YYNGEE. There are 16 residues in the CDR3. Trimming took 4 bases from V and 2 from J; bases not matched to a gene: 11. The CDR3 loop reads CASSTTPAGVQETQYF. CDR3 nucleotide sequence: TGTGCCAGCAGCACCACCCCGGCGGGGGTTCAAGAGACCCAGTACTTC.

J is TRBJ2-5 and V is TRBV19; TRBD1 agrees at 10 bases. The CDR3 has 17 amino acids. J lost 4 bases, V lost 3 bases, and 11 bases had no gene match. The V gene's germline CDR1 is LNHDA and CDR2 SQIVND (reference sequence). CDR3 residues: CASSIGPGQGRRETQYF. Written as DNA, the CDR3 is TGTGCCAGTAGTATCGGCCCGGGACAGGGGAGGAGAGAGACCCAGTACTTC.

This clone has a handful of counts. The rearrangement links TRBV19 to TRBJ1-2; a weak D match, TRBD1 (6 bases). CDR3 length: 12 amino acids. With 8 bases removed from V and 8 bases from J, the gap between germline ends came to 15 bases. Per germline, CDR1 LNHDA and CDR2 SQIVND (reference sequence). The CDR3 DNA sequence: TGTGCCAGTCTCGGACAGACGTTAGGCTACACCTTC. Residues: CASLGQTLGYTF.

In this sample, this clone turned up a few times. This chain connects TRBV7-9 to TRBJ1-5, with a tentative D call TRBD1 (6 bases). The CDR3 spans 16 residues. Germline V lookup: CDR1 SEHNR, CDR2 FQNEAQ (reference sequence). V was trimmed by 1 base and J by 4 bases, leaving 14 bases between them. The CDR3 sequence is CASSLGPQGFNQPQHF. CDR3 DNA sequence: TGTGCCAGCAGCTTAGGCCCACAGGGCTTTAATCAGCCCCAGCATTTT.

The V call is TRBV30, the J call TRBJ2-5; 9 bases line up with TRBD1. CDR3 length: 13 amino acids. V lost 6 bases and J lost 1; bases outside the gene matches: 3. The germline gives CDR1 GTSNPN, CDR2 SVGIG (reference sequence). The CDR3 coding sequence is TGTGCCTGCCGGGACAGGGTCCAAGAGACCCAGTACTTC. It codes for CACRDRVQETQYF.

This rearrangement joins TRBV5-4 to TRBJ1-3; D may be TRBD1 (6 bases). Germline V gene sequence: CDR1 SGHNT, CDR2 YYREEE (reference sequence). The CDR3 has 15 amino acids. V lost 0 bases and J 5 bases, leaving 12 bases between the germline ends. The CDR3 DNA sequence: TGTGCCAGCAGCTTGGATCCGGACAGTCGAAACACCATATATTTT. This sequence encodes CASSLDPDSRNTIYF. Full variable domain (outside the CDR3, taken from reference TRBV5-4 and TRBJ1-3): ETGVTQSPTHLIKTRGQQVTLRCSSQSGHNTVSWYQQALGQGPQFIFQYYREEENGRGNFPPRFSGLQFPNYSSELNVNALELDDSALYLCASSLDPDSRNTIYFGEGSWLTVV.

The V call is TRBV7-8, the J call TRBJ1-5, with 10 bases identical to TRBD1. The CDR3 sequence is 15 residues long. With V trimmed by 3 bases and J by 6 bases, 5 bases remained unmatched. The germline V gene encodes CDR1 SGHVS and CDR2 FQNEAQ. CDR3 amino acids: CASSLTGGKGQPQHF. In DNA form, the CDR3 reads TGTGCCAGCAGCTTGACAGGGGGCAAGGGTCAGCCCCAGCATTTT.

This chain uses TRBV19 with TRBJ2-3; 13 positions agree with TRBD2. The CDR3 totals 15 residues. Losses at the gene ends were 1 base for V and 6 bases for J; bases not matched to a gene: 1. Germline CDR1 and CDR2: LNHDA and SQIVND (reference sequence). CDR3 DNA sequence: TGTGCCAGTAGTATAGGACTAGCGGGGGGCGATACGCAGTATTTT. Translated: CASSIGLAGGDTQYF.

V is TRBV27 and J is TRBJ1-2, with TRBD1 matching 9 bases. Per the germline V gene, CDR1 is MNHEY and CDR2 is SMNVEV (reference sequence). V was clipped by 6 bases and J by 8 bases; unmatched bases: 10. The CDR3 covers 14 residues. This CDR3 is CASSKQGAVWGYTF. CDR3 DNA sequence: TGTGCCAGCAGCAAACAGGGGGCTGTGTGGGGCTACACCTTC.

The V and J genes are TRBV27 and TRBJ2-3, with 7 bases identical to TRBD2. CDR1 is MNHEY, CDR2 SMNVEV, per germline (reference sequence). With V trimmed by 5 bases and J by 1 base, 9 bases remained unmatched. The CDR3 covers 16 residues. The CDR3 here is CASSRVSGTRTDTQYF. DNA of the CDR3: TGTGCCAGCAGTCGCGTAAGCGGGACCCGCACAGATACGCAGTATTTT.

V and J are TRBV6-2 or TRBV6-3 and TRBJ2-1, with 9 bases matching TRBD2. The trim removed 0 bases at V and 8 bases at J, leaving 8 bases unmatched. CDR3 length: 16 residues. CDR1 is MNHEY and CDR2 is SVGEGT in the germline V gene. Here the CDR3 DNA reads TGTGCCAGCAGTTACTCCGCGGGAGGGCCGCTCCATGAGCAGTTCTTC. As protein: CASSYSAGGPLHEQFF.

The J gene is TRBJ2-5, the V gene TRBV30, with D uncertain. Germline V CDR1 and CDR2: GTSNPN, SVGIG (reference sequence). The CDR3 length is 14 residues. The V gene lost 1 base and the J gene lost 2 bases, with 11 bases spanning the gap. CDR3 residues: CAWSGQSTQETQYF. CDR3 sequence (DNA): TGTGCCTGGAGTGGGCAGTCAACACAAGAGACCCAGTACTTC.

The gene calls are TRBV28 and TRBJ1-5; D is uncertain. V was cut by 6 bases and J by 2 bases, with 8 bases left in between. The CDR3 extends over 13 amino acids. Germline values: CDR1 MDHEN, CDR2 SYDVKM. The CDR3 region has the DNA TGTGCCAGCAGCCTTCTTGGCAATCAGCCCCAGCATTTT. This gives the protein CASSLLGNQPQHF.

The chain has TRBV24-1 and TRBJ2-1; 9 bases map to TRBD1. V shed 4 bases, J shed 5 bases, and the junction held 23 bases outside the gene matches. This CDR3 is built from 21 residues. Germline CDR1 and CDR2: KGHDR and SFDVKD. CDR3 nucleotide sequence: TGTGCCACCAGTGAGGGGCCGGGACAGGGCCCCGCGGGAGTGGTCCACAATGAGCAGTTCTTC. Protein sequence: CATSEGPGQGPAGVVHNEQFF.